The 2 T cell receptor beta chains below all came from one sample that was sequenced in a study of response to subunit inactivated influenza vaccine. TCRdb analysed the RT-PCR reads with MiXCR anew, one entry per CDR3 protein. The data hold 800,000 or so distinct CDR3 sequences, with less than 25% observed a single time. Source: PBMCs from blood, taken approximately 5 days after vaccination. Receptors were obtained from a man aged 45 to 65 who received an inactivated influenza vaccine.

V usage is TRBV27 and J usage is TRBJ2-3; TRBD1 agrees at 8 bases. Per germline, CDR1 MNHEY and CDR2 SMNVEV (reference sequence). The V and J ends lost 5 bases and 7 bases, in that order; junction bases with no gene match: 17. This CDR3 comprises 17 residues. This CDR3 is CASSLITRTGWSNTQYF. The CDR3, as DNA: TGTGCCAGCAGTCTGATAACGAGGACAGGGTGGAGCAATACGCAGTATTTT.

This clonotype came up a few times. The V and J genes are TRBV7-2 and TRBJ1-1; D unclear. Trimming removed 6 bases at V and 1 base at J, with 9 bases between. Germline loops: CDR1 SGHTA, CDR2 FQGNSA. This CDR3 is built from 13 residues. The CDR3 DNA follows: TGTGCCAGCAGACTCCAGGCGAACACTGAAGCTTTCTTT. Amino acids: CASRLQANTEAFF.